There are many counts of the clone carrying this TCR beta chain. Its antigen is as yet unknown. These data are taken from a study of T cells in Graves' hyperthyroidism and ophthalmopathy. TCR beta CDR3 region amplification was performed from RNA transcripts. Researchers ran a first-round RT-PCR on the TCR CDR3 using the HTBI primer set. TCRdb fed the multiplex PCR reads into MiXCR, producing one record per CDR3 protein. The sample has a few hundred thousand distinct CDR3 sequences, 40% to 50% seen once. Study findings and constraints: Ophthalmopathy and stable hyperthyroidism were separated by a 13 V-J model. Among clonotypes expanded in thyroid above 0.001, most were also found in blood. The model predicted ophthalmopathy a median roughly six months before onset.

Every diagnosis used clinical symptoms, serum thyroxine and TRAb, thyroid ultrasound and orbital computed tomography. The sequence was obtained from an adult woman with Graves' disease, either hyperthyroidism or ophthalmopathy (not recorded which). Sequencing was performed on peripheral blood or thyroid tissue (not recorded which).

The CDR3 is CASSTGRDQETQYF. For the CDR3, the DNA is TGCGCCAGCAGCACCGGACGGGACCAAGAGACCCAGTACTTC. The chain links TRBV5-1 to TRBJ2-5; D gene uncertain. Looked up from germline, CDR1 is SGHRS and CDR2 is YFSETQ. V shed 4 bases and J shed 0 bases, with 10 bases lying between them. The CDR3 consists of 14 residues.